This passage covers 25 T cell receptor beta chains from one sample sequenced in a study of patients and donors after allogeneic stem cell transplantation. One entry per CDR3 protein results from TCRdb running MiXCR on the RT-PCR reads. The repertoire holds 400,000 to 500,000 distinct CDR3 sequences, with roughly 17% as singletons. Specimen: blood, either unsorted or a sorted T cell fraction (not recorded which). These receptors were obtained from a human donor who was either an allogeneic HSCT recipient or a stem cell or donor lymphocyte infusion donor (not recorded which). It is not recorded whose cells these are; they may come from a transplant donor.

There are many counts of this clonotype. The chain links TRBV27 to TRBJ2-5, with D possibly being TRBD1 or TRBD2 (6 bases each). This CDR3 spans 14 amino acids. The V end lost 0 bases, the J end lost 4 bases, and 9 bases lay between the germline ends. Germline CDR1 is MNHEY and CDR2 is SMNVEV (reference sequence). For the CDR3, the DNA is TGTGCCAGCAGTTTATCAGGGGGGAGAGAGACCCAGTACTTC. Its translation is CASSLSGGRETQYF.

This clonotype was detected a few times. The V call is TRBV24-1, the J call TRBJ2-4; possibly TRBD1 for D (6 bases). Germline assignment: CDR1 KGHDR and CDR2 SFDVKD. This CDR3 comprises 15 residues. V was shortened by 1 base and J by 6 bases, with 12 bases between the two germline ends. Here the CDR3 DNA reads TGTGCCACCAGTGATTTTCGAGGGGGAAGAAACATTCAGTACTTC. Translation gives CATSDFRGGRNIQYF.

This chain connects TRBV30 to TRBJ2-7; D not certain. The CDR3 has 11 residues. CDR1 GTSNPN and CDR2 SVGIG come from the germline V gene (reference sequence). Trimming took 5 bases from V and 6 from J, leaving 11 bases between them. The CDR3 loop is CAWDSFGEQYF. DNA for the CDR3: TGTGCCTGGGACTCCTTTGGCGAGCAGTACTTC.

The V call is TRBV12-3 or TRBV12-4, the J call TRBJ1-2; TRBD1 matches 7 bases. The junction had 11 bases not matched to a gene; V was cut back by 3 bases and J by 7 bases. The CDR3 has 15 amino acids. DNA of the CDR3: TGTGCCAGCAGTTTCTCCAGGGGGGGGTCTGGTGGCTACACCTTC. Residues: CASSFSRGGSGGYTF.

This clonotype has a count of ten or more. This chain connects TRBV15 to TRBJ1-5; 8 positions match TRBD1. Germline assignment: CDR1 LNHNV and CDR2 YYDKDF (reference sequence). J lost 11 bases, V lost 3 bases, and 9 bases had no gene match. This CDR3 is built from 14 residues. The CDR3 reads CATSRTGDLLTQHF. CDR3 DNA sequence: TGTGCCACCAGCAGGACAGGGGACCTCCTGACCCAGCATTTT.

This clonotype was observed a few times. The CDR3 spells CSARTGTSGNGELFF. The CDR3 coding sequence is TGCAGTGCTAGAACCGGGACTAGCGGTAACGGGGAGCTGTTTTTT. The chain recombines TRBV20-1 with TRBJ2-2; 11 bases fit TRBD2. CDR3 length: 15 residues. The V gene end was trimmed by 2 bases and the J gene end by 7 bases; junction bases not matched to a gene: 6. Germline lookup yields CDR1 DFQATT and CDR2 SNEGSKA (reference sequence).

V is TRBV7-8 and J is TRBJ2-2; 9 bases map to TRBD1. This CDR3 contains 15 residues. Per germline, CDR1 SGHVS and CDR2 FQNEAQ. V gave up 5 bases and J gave up 1 base; unmatched junction bases: 2. CDR3: CASSRQGVNTGELFF. The CDR3 DNA reads as TGTGCCAGCAGCAGACAGGGGGTGAACACCGGGGAGCTGTTTTTT.

This clonotype has ten or more counts. V gene TRBV7-3 combines with J gene TRBJ1-1, with D perhaps TRBD1 (5 bases). Germline-derived CDR1 and CDR2 are SGHTA and FQGTGA. The CDR3 has 13 residues. Trimming left V 5 bases short and J 1 base short, with 8 bases between. In nucleotides, the CDR3 is TGTGCCAGCAGCCAAGGACAGAACACTGAAGCTTTCTTT. Translating gives CASSQGQNTEAFF.

This rearrangement joins TRBV5-1 to TRBJ2-5; the D is unclear. V gave up 4 bases and J gave up 5 bases, with 21 bases separating them. The germline V gene encodes CDR1 SGHRS and CDR2 YFSETQ. The CDR3 consists of 16 residues. In DNA form, the CDR3 reads TGCGCCAGCAGCCCGGGCTGGGCCCCCGGCGGTGAGACCCAGTACTTC. Its protein product is CASSPGWAPGGETQYF.

The V call is TRBV18, the J call TRBJ1-1; D remains ambiguous. The V and J ends lost 3 bases and 0 bases respectively, with 8 bases between them. The CDR3 has 14 residues. Germline V gene sequence: CDR1 KGHSH, CDR2 LQKENI. CDR3 nucleotide sequence: TGTGCCAGCTCACCCCGTTTAATGAACACTGAAGCTTTCTTT. It codes for CASSPRLMNTEAFF.

This clonotype was seen only a few times. The genes are TRBV4-3 and TRBJ2-3; tentatively, D is TRBD2 (6 bases). CDR1 and CDR2 (germline): LGHNA, YSLEER. CDR3 length equals 17 residues. V lost 1 base to trimming and J lost 0 bases, with 14 bases between them. The CDR3 spells CASSQVPPGGSTDTQYF. Here the CDR3 DNA reads TGCGCCAGCAGCCAAGTCCCCCCAGGAGGGAGCACAGATACGCAGTATTTT.

This chain uses TRBV7-6 with TRBJ2-5; perhaps TRBD1 as D (7 bases). The CDR3 is 14 residues long. Germline CDR1 reads SGHVS; CDR2 reads FNYEAQ. V gave up 5 bases and J gave up 1 base, with 11 bases separating them. The CDR3 loop is CASSRGTAQETQYF. In DNA form, the CDR3 reads TGTGCCAGCAGCCGGGGGACAGCCCAAGAGACCCAGTACTTC.

The genes are TRBV3-1 and TRBJ1-2; unclear D gene. The CDR3 runs 16 residues. Germline CDR1 and CDR2: LGHDT and YNNKEL (reference sequence). V lost 0 bases and J lost 4, with 15 bases in between. The CDR3 DNA sequence: TGTGCCAGCAGCCAAGATCTTGAGTGGGGAATCTATGGCTACACCTTC. Translated, it gives CASSQDLEWGIYGYTF.

This clonotype was seen a few times. The chain recombines TRBV19 with TRBJ2-7; D may correspond to TRBD1 or TRBD2 (5 bases each). CDR3 size: 14 residues. V was clipped by 5 bases and J by 0 bases, with 11 bases between them. Germline values: CDR1 LNHDA, CDR2 SQIVND (reference sequence). The CDR3 spells CASSEGSGSYEQYF. CDR3 DNA: TGTGCCAGTAGTGAGGGGTCGGGCTCCTACGAGCAGTACTTC.

The chain couples TRBV2 to TRBJ2-1; 16 bases map to TRBD2. J lost 3 bases, V lost 6 bases, and 11 bases had no gene match. Germline-derived CDR1 and CDR2 are SNHLY and FYNNEI. The CDR3 is 19 residues long. In DNA form, the CDR3 reads TGTGCCAGCAGAGTCCCGGGACTAGCGGGGGGGCCTCACTACAATGAGCAGTTCTTC. It codes for CASRVPGLAGGPHYNEQFF.

This clonotype has at least ten counts. The chain employs TRBV3-1 and TRBJ2-3; no reliable D call. This CDR3 contains 13 residues. Per germline, CDR1 LGHDT and CDR2 YNNKEL (reference sequence). V lost 1 base and J lost 6, with 8 bases in between. In DNA, the CDR3 is TGTGCCAGCAGCCAAGTGCGGTCTGATACGCAGTATTTT. Its protein product is CASSQVRSDTQYF.

This clonotype came up many times. CDR3 region: CASSNPGTGFYEQYF. The CDR3, as DNA: TGCGCCAGCAGCAATCCCGGGACAGGGTTTTACGAGCAGTACTTC. The V and J genes are TRBV4-1 and TRBJ2-7, with 9 bases identical to TRBD1. Germline V gene data show CDR1 as MGHRA and CDR2 as YSYEKL. The J segment lost 4 bases and the V segment lost 5 bases, leaving 9 bases of the junction unmatched. The CDR3 spans 15 residues.

The chain links TRBV15 to TRBJ1-2; D is possibly TRBD1 (6 bases). The CDR3 runs to 16 residues. V was cut by 0 bases and J by 4 bases, with 15 bases left in between. Per the germline V gene, CDR1 is LNHNV and CDR2 is YYDKDF (reference sequence). DNA of the CDR3: TGTGCCACCAGCAGAGACCAACAGGGACGAGCCTATGGCTACACCTTC. Its protein product is CATSRDQQGRAYGYTF.

This clonotype has just a few counts. The rearrangement uses TRBV10-3 and TRBJ2-3; D perhaps matches TRBD2 (6 bases). CDR3 length: 14 residues. The V and J ends lost 6 bases and 6 bases respectively, with 16 bases between them. CDR1 is ENHRY and CDR2 is SYGVKD in the germline V gene. The CDR3 reads CAIRAQGGADTQYF. DNA of the CDR3: TGTGCCATCAGGGCACAAGGAGGGGCTGATACGCAGTATTTT.

This rearrangement joins TRBV27 to TRBJ2-2, with D possibly called TRBD1 or TRBD2 (5 bases each). The germline CDR1 and CDR2 sequences are MNHEY and SMNVEV (reference sequence). The CDR3 spans 14 residues. V was trimmed by 3 bases and J by 6 bases, leaving 11 bases between them. The CDR3 nucleotides read TGTGCCAGCAGTTTTAGCGAGGGGCCCGGGGAGCTGTTTTTT. Amino acids: CASSFSEGPGELFF.

This clonotype was seen only once. The V call is TRBV10-3, the J call TRBJ1-2; 9 bases are a match to TRBD1. In germline, CDR1 is ENHRY, CDR2 SYGVKD. The CDR3 sequence is 11 residues long. V trimming: 7 bases; J trimming: 12 bases; junction bases outside the gene matches: 6. For the CDR3, the DNA is TGTGCCATCACCACAGGGGGCAACGACACCTTC. Protein sequence: CAITTGGNDTF.

Points on this clonotype: Its ends do not fully match the called genes, so a read error is possible. CDR3 amino acids: CASGFGSDYGYTF. In nucleotides, the CDR3 is TGTGCCAGCGGCTTTGGGAGCGACTATGGCTACACCTTC. This chain connects TRBV7-6 to TRBJ1-2; D remains unclear. The CDR3 sequence is 13 residues long. Germline CDR1 SGHVS, CDR2 FNYEAQ.

This clonotype has ten or more counts. The CDR3 loop reads CSARDWGVNTGELFF. The CDR3 DNA reads TGCAGTGCTAGAGACTGGGGGGTAAACACCGGGGAGCTGTTTTTT. The rearrangement uses TRBV20-1 and TRBJ2-2, with a weak D call TRBD2 (6 bases). Trimming pared 0 bases from V and 2 bases from J, leaving 10 bases between. Germline-derived CDR1 and CDR2 are DFQATT and SNEGSKA (reference sequence). The CDR3 consists of 15 residues.

J is TRBJ1-2 and V is TRBV4-2; a possible D gene is TRBD1 (5 bases). This CDR3 comprises 15 residues. Germline V lookup: CDR1 LGHNA, CDR2 YNFKEQ. The V end was cut by 4 bases, the J end by 7 bases, with 19 bases between. Here the CDR3 DNA reads TGTGCCAGCAGCCCCTCGGGCCGAGGGGCGATTGGCTACACCTTC. It is translated as CASSPSGRGAIGYTF.

In this sample, this clonotype turned up many times. The chain uses TRBV6-5 and TRBJ1-1; no clear D gene. Per the germline V gene, CDR1 is MNHEY and CDR2 is SVGAGI. The V gene lost 4 bases and the J gene lost 1 base, with 10 bases spanning the gap. This CDR3 has 14 residues. CDR3: CASSFSLGNTEAFF. For the CDR3, the DNA is TGTGCCAGCAGTTTTAGTCTGGGGAACACTGAAGCTTTCTTT.